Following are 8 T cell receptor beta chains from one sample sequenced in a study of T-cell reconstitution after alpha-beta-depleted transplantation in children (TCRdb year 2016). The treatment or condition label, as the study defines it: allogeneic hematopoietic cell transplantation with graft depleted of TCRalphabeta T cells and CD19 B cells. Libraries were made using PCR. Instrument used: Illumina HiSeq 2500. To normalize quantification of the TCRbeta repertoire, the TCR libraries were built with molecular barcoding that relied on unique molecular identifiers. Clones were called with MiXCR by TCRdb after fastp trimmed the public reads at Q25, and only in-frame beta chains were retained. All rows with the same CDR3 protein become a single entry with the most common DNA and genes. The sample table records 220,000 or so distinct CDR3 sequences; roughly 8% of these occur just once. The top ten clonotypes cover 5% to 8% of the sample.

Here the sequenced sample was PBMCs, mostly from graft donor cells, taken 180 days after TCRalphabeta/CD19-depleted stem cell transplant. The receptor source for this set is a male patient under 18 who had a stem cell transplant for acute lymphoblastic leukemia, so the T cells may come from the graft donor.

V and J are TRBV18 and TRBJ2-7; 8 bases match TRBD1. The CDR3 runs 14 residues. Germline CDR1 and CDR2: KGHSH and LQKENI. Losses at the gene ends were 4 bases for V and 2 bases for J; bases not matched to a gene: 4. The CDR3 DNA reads TGTGCCAGCTCACTCCTGGACAGGGCCTACGAGCAGTACTTC. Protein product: CASSLLDRAYEQYF.

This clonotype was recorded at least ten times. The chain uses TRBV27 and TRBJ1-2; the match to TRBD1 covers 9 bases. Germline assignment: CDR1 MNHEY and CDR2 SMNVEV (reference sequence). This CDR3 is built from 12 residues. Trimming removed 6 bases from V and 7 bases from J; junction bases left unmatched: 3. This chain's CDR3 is CASSTGGSGYTF. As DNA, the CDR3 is TGTGCCAGCAGCACAGGGGGCAGTGGCTACACCTTC.

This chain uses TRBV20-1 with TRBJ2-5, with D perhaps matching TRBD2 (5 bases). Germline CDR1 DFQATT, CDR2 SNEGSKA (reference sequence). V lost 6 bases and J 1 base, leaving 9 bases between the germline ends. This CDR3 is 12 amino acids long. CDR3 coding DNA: TGCAGTGCCCCCGGGATCCAAGAGACCCAGTACTTC. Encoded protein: CSAPGIQETQYF.

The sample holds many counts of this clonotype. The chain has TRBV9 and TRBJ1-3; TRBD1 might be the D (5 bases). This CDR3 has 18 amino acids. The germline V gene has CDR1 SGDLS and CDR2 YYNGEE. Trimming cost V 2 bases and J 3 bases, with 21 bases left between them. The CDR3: CASSVQGGRPTFGNTIYF. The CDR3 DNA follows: TGTGCCAGCAGCGTTCAGGGCGGTCGGCCGACATTTGGAAACACCATATATTTT.

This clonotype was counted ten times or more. CDR3 sequence (DNA): TGTGCCAGCAGTTGGGGACAGATTAACACCGGGGAGCTGTTTTTT. This codes for CASSWGQINTGELFF. This sequence joins TRBV12-3 or TRBV12-4 and TRBJ2-2, with 7 nucleotides matching TRBD1. CDR3 length: 15 residues. V shed 4 bases and J 2 bases; nucleotides not matched to a gene: 4.

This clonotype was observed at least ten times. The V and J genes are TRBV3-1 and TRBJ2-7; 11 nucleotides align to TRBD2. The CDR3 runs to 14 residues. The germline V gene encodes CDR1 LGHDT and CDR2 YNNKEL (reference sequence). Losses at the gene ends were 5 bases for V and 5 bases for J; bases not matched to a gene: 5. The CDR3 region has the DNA TGTGCCAGCAGCGGACGACTAGCGGGACACGAGCAGTACTTC. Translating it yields CASSGRLAGHEQYF.

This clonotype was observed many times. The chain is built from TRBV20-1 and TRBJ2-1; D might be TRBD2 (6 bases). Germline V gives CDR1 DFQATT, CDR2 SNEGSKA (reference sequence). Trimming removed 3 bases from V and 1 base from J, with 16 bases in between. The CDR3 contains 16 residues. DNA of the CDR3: TGCAGTGCTAGGCCCGGGACTCATAGTTCCTACAATGAGCAGTTCTTC. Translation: CSARPGTHSSYNEQFF.

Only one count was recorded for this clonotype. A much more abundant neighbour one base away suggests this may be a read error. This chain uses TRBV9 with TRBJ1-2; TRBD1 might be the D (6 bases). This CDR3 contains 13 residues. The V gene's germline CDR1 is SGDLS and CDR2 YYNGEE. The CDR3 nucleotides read TGTGCCAGCAGCCTTCAAGGGGGACACGGCTACAACTTC. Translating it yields CASSLQGGHGYNF.